This T cell receptor (beta chain) was identified during a study of blood T cells in healthy people across ages. Study observations and caveats: Naive CD4+ cell counts and diversity both ran higher in long-lived than in aged donors.

This CDR3 has 14 amino acids. V shed 0 bases and J shed 5 bases, with 7 bases lying between them. The germline gives CDR1 PRHDT, CDR2 FYEKMQ (reference sequence). As concerns this clonotype: Its target is unknown.

A sample-barcoded 5' primer and a J-beta primer mix were used in a second PCR of roughly 7 to 12 cycles. TCRdb used MiXCR to reprocess the 5' RACE reads, holding one entry per CDR3 protein. The sample has hundreds of thousands of distinct CDR3 sequences; about 25% are singletons. These data were likewise used in another study, on T cells of mothers and their children. From that report: A slight, non-significant increase in overlap was found for related mother-child pairs relative to unrelated pairs.

This sequence originates from a boy younger than 18 in good health. This rearrangement joins TRBV13 to TRBJ2-2; D is possibly TRBD2 (5 bases). The source material was blood. As DNA, the CDR3 is TGTGCCAGCAGCTTAGGACGGGAAACCGGGGAGCTGTTTTTT. Encoded protein: CASSLGRETGELFF.